The 29 T cell receptor beta chains below were found in one sample sequenced in a study of T cell responses to AZD1222 COVID-19 vaccine. Using immunoSEQ multiplex PCR, the repertoire was profiled, and TCRdb retains in-frame clones only, with some absent. In the table there are about 100,000 clones, over 75% of which are singletons. The specimen comprised peripheral blood, sampled on day 0 of AZD1222 vaccination. All receptors come from an adult in good health.

As for this clone: At one boundary the junction diverges from the germline segment, which might be a read error. The chain couples TRBV6-5 to TRBJ1-1; D is undetermined. Germline V gene lookup returns CDR1 MNHEY and CDR2 SVGAGI. CDR3 size: 11 residues. CDR3 bases: TGTGCCAGCAGGTACTCTACTGAAGCTTTCTTT. It specifies CASRYSTEAFF.

This clone was found once. The chain carries TRBV19 and TRBJ2-1; 9 bases are shared with TRBD1. The V gene's germline CDR1 is LNHDA and CDR2 SQIVND (reference sequence). There are 15 residues in the CDR3. The V segment lost 6 bases and the J segment 5 bases; nucleotides outside the gene matches: 8. The CDR3 DNA is TGTGCCAGTAGCCACCGGGACAGGGACGACAATGAGCAGTTCTTC. Translating gives CASSHRDRDDNEQFF. Drawing the rest from reference TRBV19 and TRBJ2-1, the complete variable domain is DGGITQSPKYLFRKEGQNVTLSCEQNLNHDAMYWYRQDPGQGLRLIYYSQIVNDFQKGDIAEGYSVSREKKESFPLTVTSAQKNPTAFYLCASSHRDRDDNEQFFGPGTRLTVL.

Only one count was recorded for this clone. The chain uses TRBV7-9 and TRBJ1-1; D unclear. V shed 4 bases and J shed 4 bases, with 10 bases lying between them. The CDR3 length is 13 residues. The germline gives CDR1 SEHNR, CDR2 FQNEAQ (reference sequence). The chain's CDR3 is CASSSRQGTEAFF. DNA for the CDR3: TGTGCCAGCAGCTCCAGACAAGGCACTGAAGCTTTCTTT. The full variable domain, its missing parts supplied by reference TRBV7-9 and TRBJ1-1, is DTGVSQNPRHKITKRGQNVTFRCDPISEHNRLYWYRQTLGQGPEFLTYFQNEAQLEKSRLLSDRFSAERPKGSFSTLEIQRTEQGDSAMYLCASSSRQGTEAFFGQGTRLTVV.

The chain couples TRBV4-1 to TRBJ2-3; 9 bases are shared with TRBD2. The CDR3 has 18 residues. CDR1 and CDR2 from the germline V gene are MGHRA and YSYEKL. J lost 0 bases, V lost 3 bases, and 10 bases had no gene match. CDR3 in DNA: TGCGCCAGCAGCCAGACCCCGGCGGGGGGGCATAGCACAGATACGCAGTATTTT. Amino acids: CASSQTPAGGHSTDTQYF.

The V and J genes are TRBV5-1 and TRBJ1-1; D unresolved. V was pared by 1 base and J by 6 bases, with 10 bases between. Germline V gene sequence: CDR1 SGHRS, CDR2 YFSETQ. The CDR3 contains 13 residues. Here the CDR3 reads CASSLSGRSEAFF. Here the CDR3 DNA reads TGCGCCAGCAGCTTGTCCGGGCGGTCTGAAGCTTTCTTT. Full variable domain (missing parts from reference TRBV5-1 and TRBJ1-1): KAGVTQTPRYLIKTRGQQVTLSCSPISGHRSVSWYQQTPGQGLQFLFEYFSETQRNKGNFPGRFSGRQFSNSRSEMNVSTLELGDSALYLCASSLSGRSEAFFGQGTRLTVV.

The CDR3 region has the DNA TGTGCCAGCACCCTTGGAGAGACCCAGTACTTC. Translated, it gives CASTLGETQYF. The rearrangement links TRBV28 to TRBJ2-5; D gene ambiguous. The CDR3 consists of 11 residues. Trimming stripped 7 bases from V and 4 bases from J, with 7 bases between. The germline V gene has CDR1 MDHEN and CDR2 SYDVKM.

The chain uses TRBV6-6 and TRBJ1-1, with TRBD1 identical over 7 bases. V gave up 0 bases and J gave up 4 bases; unmatched junction bases: 2. Germline loops: CDR1 MNHNY, CDR2 SVGAGI (reference sequence). The CDR3 spans 14 residues. The CDR3 nucleotides are TGTGCCAGCAGTTACTCATCAGGGGGCACTGAAGCTTTCTTT. This sequence encodes CASSYSSGGTEAFF.

V gene TRBV10-3 combines with J gene TRBJ1-1; 9 nucleotides agree with TRBD1. This CDR3 region has 15 residues. Germline V gene sequence: CDR1 ENHRY, CDR2 SYGVKD. V trimming: 1 base; J trimming: 4 bases; junction bases outside the gene matches: 4. CDR3 loop: CAISEWTGVGTEAFF. The CDR3 DNA reads as TGTGCCATCAGTGAGTGGACAGGGGTCGGCACTGAAGCTTTCTTT.

This clone appeared a single time. This chain joins TRBV27 and TRBJ1-1; tentatively, D is TRBD1 (6 bases). This CDR3 spans 12 amino acids. Per germline, CDR1 MNHEY and CDR2 SMNVEV (reference sequence). Trimming removed 6 bases from V and 9 bases from J, with 14 bases in between. Written as DNA, the CDR3 is TGTGCCAGCAGACCTGACAGGTCGAAAGCTTTCTTT. Translation gives CASRPDRSKAFF.

The chain has TRBV29-1 and TRBJ2-2; D is uncertain. There are 11 residues in the CDR3. Germline V gene sequence: CDR1 SQVTM, CDR2 ANQGSEA. Trimming pared 6 bases from V and 4 bases from J, leaving 6 bases between. In DNA form, the CDR3 reads TGCAGCGTGGCGGCCACCGGGGAGCTGTTTTTT. Protein product: CSVAATGELFF.

This chain connects TRBV6-5 to TRBJ1-5; no clear D. This CDR3 comprises 14 residues. CDR1 is MNHEY and CDR2 is SVGAGI in the germline V gene. The V gene lost 5 bases and the J gene lost 1 base, with 9 bases spanning the gap. The CDR3 loop reads CASSRGASNQPQHF. As DNA, the CDR3 is TGTGCCAGCAGTCGAGGAGCGAGCAATCAGCCCCAGCATTTT.

The chain uses TRBV6-5 and TRBJ1-2, with D unresolved. The germline V gene has CDR1 MNHEY and CDR2 SVGAGI. V lost 2 bases to trimming and J lost 3 bases, with 13 bases between them. The CDR3 is 15 residues long. CDR3: CASSYRGDTYYGYTF. The CDR3, as DNA: TGTGCCAGCAGTTACCGGGGTGACACCTACTATGGCTACACCTTC.

The gene calls are TRBV7-8 and TRBJ2-2; 7 bases match TRBD1. This CDR3 comprises 15 residues. J was trimmed by 7 bases and V by 7 bases; bases with no gene match: 12. CDR1 SGHVS and CDR2 FQNEAQ come from the germline V gene. CDR3 residues: CASKLDRLLGGELFF. CDR3 in DNA: TGTGCCAGCAAGCTGGACAGGCTCCTGGGCGGGGAGCTGTTTTTT.

The V gene is TRBV6-5, the J gene TRBJ1-5; weak D call: TRBD1 (5 bases). Germline V lookup: CDR1 MNHEY, CDR2 SVGAGI. V gave up 7 bases and J gave up 0 bases, with 7 bases separating them. CDR3 length equals 13 residues. The CDR3 here is CASKDSSNQPQHF. CDR3 in DNA: TGTGCCAGCAAAGACAGTAGCAATCAGCCCCAGCATTTT.

The chain has TRBV15 and TRBJ2-7; no definite D call. The CDR3 is made up of 13 amino acids. The germline gives CDR1 LNHNV, CDR2 YYDKDF (reference sequence). V lost 0 bases and J lost 6, with 9 bases in between. This CDR3 reads CATSRDQRSEQYF. CDR3 nucleotide sequence: TGTGCCACCAGCAGAGATCAGAGATCCGAGCAGTACTTC. Variable domain in full (rest from reference TRBV15 and TRBJ2-7): DAMVIQNPRYQVTQFGKPVTLSCSQTLNHNVMYWYQQKSSQAPKLLFHYYDKDFNNEADTPDNFQSRRPNTSFCFLDIRSPGLGDTAMYLCATSRDQRSEQYFGPGTRLTVT.

J is TRBJ1-1 and V is TRBV6-2 or TRBV6-3; D is possibly TRBD1 (5 bases). Germline V gene lookup returns CDR1 MNHEY and CDR2 SVGEGT. CDR3 length: 16 amino acids. Deletions cut 1 base from V and 3 bases from J, with 15 bases between. The CDR3, as DNA: TGTGCCAGCAGTTACTGGAGGATTGGGGGGTACACTGAAGCTTTCTTT. It codes for CASSYWRIGGYTEAFF.

This rearrangement joins TRBV19 to TRBJ2-1; TRBD2 matches at 13 bases. From germline, CDR1 is LNHDA and CDR2 SQIVND (reference sequence). The CDR3 consists of 16 residues. V shed 1 base and J 7 bases; nucleotides not matched to a gene: 4. The CDR3 sequence is CASSIVRTSGGNEQFF. In DNA form, the CDR3 reads TGTGCCAGTAGTATAGTGAGGACTAGCGGGGGAAATGAGCAGTTCTTC.

This chain joins TRBV28 and TRBJ2-5; unclear D gene. The CDR3 extends over 13 amino acids. V lost 2 bases, J lost 2 bases, and 6 bases lay in between. From germline, CDR1 is MDHEN and CDR2 SYDVKM. In DNA, the CDR3 is TGTGCCAGCAGTTTAGTCGGACAAGAGACCCAGTACTTC. This translates into CASSLVGQETQYF.

The gene calls are TRBV4-2 and TRBJ2-3; tentatively, D is TRBD2 (7 bases). Germline V CDR1 and CDR2: LGHNA, YNFKEQ. This CDR3 region has 17 residues. Trimming took 0 bases from V and 4 from J, leaving 17 bases between them. This chain's CDR3 is CASSQDPAGGRADTQYF. The CDR3 DNA sequence: TGTGCCAGCAGCCAAGATCCTGCCGGGGGGCGGGCAGATACGCAGTATTTT.

The chain combines TRBV5-1 with TRBJ1-5; 8 nucleotides line up with TRBD1. V was pared by 5 bases and J by 6 bases, with 4 bases of the junction left unmatched. The germline V gene has CDR1 SGHRS and CDR2 YFSETQ. The CDR3 runs to 13 residues. Here the CDR3 DNA reads TGCGCCAGCAGTGCCGACAGGGGTCAGCCCCAGCATTTT. Translated, it gives CASSADRGQPQHF.

V gene TRBV11-2 combines with J gene TRBJ1-2; 9 bases fit TRBD1. V gave up 1 base and J gave up 8 bases; unmatched junction bases: 8. This CDR3 contains 15 residues. Germline assignment: CDR1 SGHAT and CDR2 FQNNGV. The CDR3 here is CASSLVQGASSGYTF. CDR3 DNA sequence: TGTGCCAGCAGCTTAGTACAGGGGGCTAGTTCAGGCTACACCTTC. The whole variable domain, remainder taken from reference TRBV11-2 and TRBJ1-2, is EAGVAQSPRYKIIEKRQSVAFWCNPISGHATLYWYQQILGQGPKLLIQFQNNGVVDDSQLPKDRFSAERLKGVDSTLKIQPAKLEDSAVYLCASSLVQGASSGYTFGSGTRLTVV.

V usage is TRBV6-5 and J usage is TRBJ1-6, with 7 bases that match TRBD1. This CDR3 has 14 residues. Trimming took 5 bases from V and 9 from J; bases not matched to a gene: 7. CDR1 is MNHEY, CDR2 SVGAGI, per germline. CDR3 sequence reads: CASSPGQETSPLHF. The CDR3 DNA is TGTGCCAGCAGTCCTGGACAGGAGACTTCACCCCTCCACTTT.

The chain employs TRBV7-2 and TRBJ1-2; 9 bases are shared with TRBD1. This CDR3 contains 15 residues. CDR1 SGHTA and CDR2 FQGNSA come from the germline V gene. After removal of 2 bases from V and 4 bases from J, the junction contained 5 bases not matched to a gene. CDR3 region: CASSLSTGGTYGYTF. Here the CDR3 DNA reads TGTGCCAGCAGCTTATCGACAGGGGGTACCTATGGCTACACCTTC.

The genes are TRBV3-1 (or the pseudogene TRBV3-2) and TRBJ1-3; perhaps TRBD1 as D (6 bases). The CDR3 is 14 residues long. V was clipped by 4 bases and J by 3 bases, with 10 bases between them. Germline V lookup: CDR1 LGHDT, CDR2 YNNKEL (reference sequence). This chain's CDR3 is CASSPDSGGNTIYF. The CDR3 DNA follows: TGTGCCAGCAGCCCGGACAGCGGTGGAAACACCATATATTTT.

This clone occurred a few times. This chain joins TRBV6-1 and TRBJ1-1; a possible D gene is TRBD1 (6 bases). CDR1 is MNHNS and CDR2 is SASEGT in the germline V gene. Trimming left V 0 bases short and J 4 bases short, with 9 bases between. The CDR3 has 14 residues. In DNA form, the CDR3 reads TGTGCCAGCAGTGAAGCGCAGGGGACCACTGAAGCTTTCTTT. Protein sequence: CASSEAQGTTEAFF.

The J gene is TRBJ1-1, the V gene TRBV28; D remains ambiguous. CDR3 length: 15 amino acids. With 4 bases removed from V and 0 bases from J, the gap between germline ends came to 12 bases. Germline-derived CDR1 and CDR2 are MDHEN and SYDVKM. Written as DNA, the CDR3 is TGTGCCAGCAGTTCTACCCCCCGATTGAACACTGAAGCTTTCTTT. Its protein product is CASSSTPRLNTEAFF.

This chain joins TRBV12-3 or TRBV12-4 and TRBJ1-1; the D gene is possibly TRBD1 (5 bases). The CDR3 totals 13 residues. V gave up 6 bases and J gave up 5 bases, with 13 bases separating them. The CDR3: CASRGDLETEAFF. The CDR3 DNA reads as TGTGCCAGCAGGGGGGATCTAGAAACTGAAGCTTTCTTT.

The chain couples TRBV3-1 (or the pseudogene TRBV3-2) to TRBJ1-4; D remains unclear. Germline values: CDR1 LGHDT, CDR2 YNNKEL (reference sequence). The CDR3 spans 16 residues. The V gene lost 1 base and the J gene lost 10 bases, with 19 bases spanning the gap. Written as DNA, the CDR3 is TGTGCCAGCAGCCAAGGCCGGATTCGGACGTTGGGAAAACTGTTTTTT. Translated: CASSQGRIRTLGKLFF.

The genes are TRBV10-3 and TRBJ2-4; TRBD1 is a possible D gene (6 bases). Germline-derived CDR1 and CDR2 are ENHRY and SYGVKD. V lost 3 bases and J 2 bases, leaving 20 bases between the germline ends. This CDR3 is 18 amino acids long. Here the CDR3 DNA reads TGTGCCATCAGTGACCCCGAGGGGGAGATGGGATCCAAAAACATTCAGTACTTC. Protein sequence: CAISDPEGEMGSKNIQYF.